This TCR beta chain was identified in a study of T-cell reconstitution after alpha-beta-depleted transplantation in children. Details on this clonotype: Antigen unknown.

Unique molecular identifiers were incorporated when the TCRbeta library was constructed. TCRdb reprocessed the PCR reads with MiXCR, giving one entry per CDR3 protein. The sample records 200,000 to 300,000 distinct CDR3 sequences, roughly 25% being singletons. Trimming took 2 bases from V and 5 from J, leaving 7 bases between them. This CDR3 is built from 13 residues. Germline V gives CDR1 SGHTA, CDR2 FQGTGA. Points from the study as a whole: The authors attributed T-cell counts and diversity one year after transplant mostly to newly produced T cells. Roughly two months post-transplant, alpha-beta T cells reportedly originated from several hundred graft clones that had expanded. At day 60, the high TCRbeta diversity found in some patients originated from recipient T cells and thymic progenitors that had survived.

The chain employs TRBV7-3 and TRBJ2-1; D remains unclear. The source of this sequence is a female patient younger than 10 who had a stem cell transplant for congenital amegakaryocytic thrombocytopenia, so the T cells may come from the graft donor. Sequencing used PBMCs, mostly from graft donor cells, obtained 360 days after TCRalphabeta/CD19-depleted stem cell transplant. The CDR3, as DNA: TGTGCCAGCAGCTTATCACTACACAATGAGCAGTTCTTC. Translation gives CASSLSLHNEQFF.